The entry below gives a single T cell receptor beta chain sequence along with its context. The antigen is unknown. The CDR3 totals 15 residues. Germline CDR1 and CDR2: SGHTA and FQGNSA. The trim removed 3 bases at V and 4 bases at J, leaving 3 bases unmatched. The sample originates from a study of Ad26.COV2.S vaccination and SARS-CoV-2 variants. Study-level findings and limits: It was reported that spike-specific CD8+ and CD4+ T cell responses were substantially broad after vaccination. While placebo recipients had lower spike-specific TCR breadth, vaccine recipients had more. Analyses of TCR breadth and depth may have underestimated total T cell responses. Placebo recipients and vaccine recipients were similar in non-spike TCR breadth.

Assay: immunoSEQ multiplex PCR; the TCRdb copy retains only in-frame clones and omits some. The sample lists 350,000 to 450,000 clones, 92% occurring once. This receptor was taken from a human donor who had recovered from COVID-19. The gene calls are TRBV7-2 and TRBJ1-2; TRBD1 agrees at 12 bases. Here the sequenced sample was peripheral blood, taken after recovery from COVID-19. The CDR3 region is CASSLGQGASYGYTF. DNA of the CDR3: TGTGCCAGCAGCTTGGGACAGGGGGCAAGCTATGGCTACACCTTC.